This T cell receptor beta chain is drawn from a study of T-cell reconstitution after alpha-beta-depleted transplantation in children. The TCRbeta library incorporated unique molecular identifiers. MiXCR was run by TCRdb on the PCR reads, yielding one entry per CDR3 protein. Among roughly 500,000 distinct CDR3 sequences listed, 12% were seen once. This clonotype has only a few counts. V was cut by 4 bases and J by 2 bases, with 12 bases left in between. From germline, CDR1 is MNHNS and CDR2 SASEGT. The CDR3 spans 15 residues. The origin of this receptor is a human donor who donated a stem cell graft to a child with combined immunodeficiency. This chain joins TRBV6-1 and TRBJ1-5; D possibly corresponds to TRBD1 (5 bases). The sample in question was PBMCs from the stem cell graft donor, obtained from the stem cell graft. The chain's CDR3 is CASSATDQRNQPQHF. In DNA, the CDR3 is TGTGCCAGCAGTGCGACAGATCAACGCAATCAGCCCCAGCATTTT.